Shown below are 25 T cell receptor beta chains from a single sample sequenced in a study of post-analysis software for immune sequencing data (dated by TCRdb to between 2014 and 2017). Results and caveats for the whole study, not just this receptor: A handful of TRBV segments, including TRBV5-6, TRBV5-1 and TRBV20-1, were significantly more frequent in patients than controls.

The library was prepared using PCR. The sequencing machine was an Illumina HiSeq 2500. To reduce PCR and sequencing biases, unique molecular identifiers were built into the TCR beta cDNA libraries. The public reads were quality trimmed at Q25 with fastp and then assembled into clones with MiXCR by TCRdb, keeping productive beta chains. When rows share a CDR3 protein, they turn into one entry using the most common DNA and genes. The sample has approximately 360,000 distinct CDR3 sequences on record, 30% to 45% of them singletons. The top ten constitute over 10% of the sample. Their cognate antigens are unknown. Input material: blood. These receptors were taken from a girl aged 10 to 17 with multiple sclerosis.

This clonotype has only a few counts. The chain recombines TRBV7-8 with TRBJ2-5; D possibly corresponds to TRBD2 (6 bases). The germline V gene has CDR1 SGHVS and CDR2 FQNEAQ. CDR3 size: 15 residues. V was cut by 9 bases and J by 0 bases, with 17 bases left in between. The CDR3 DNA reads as TGTGCCAGTCTTGCCCGGGGGAGATACCAAGAGACCCAGTACTTC. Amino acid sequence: CASLARGRYQETQYF.

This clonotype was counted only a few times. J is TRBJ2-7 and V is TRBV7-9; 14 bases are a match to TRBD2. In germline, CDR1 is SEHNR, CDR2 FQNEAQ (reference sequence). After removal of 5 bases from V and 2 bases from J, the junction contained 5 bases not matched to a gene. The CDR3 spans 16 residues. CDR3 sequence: CASSPGTSGSAYEQYF. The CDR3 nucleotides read TGTGCCAGCAGCCCCGGGACTAGCGGGAGTGCCTACGAGCAGTACTTC.

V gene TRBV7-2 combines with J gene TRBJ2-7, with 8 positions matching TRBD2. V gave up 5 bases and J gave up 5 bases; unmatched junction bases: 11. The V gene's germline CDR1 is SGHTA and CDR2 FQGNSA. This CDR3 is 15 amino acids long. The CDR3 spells CASSPRGVSLHEQYF. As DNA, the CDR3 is TGTGCCAGCAGCCCGCGGGGGGTGAGTCTCCACGAGCAGTACTTC.

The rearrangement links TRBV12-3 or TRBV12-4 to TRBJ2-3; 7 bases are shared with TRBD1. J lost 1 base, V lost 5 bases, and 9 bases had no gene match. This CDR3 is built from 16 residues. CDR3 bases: TGTGCCAGCAGTGATCCACAGGGGATCGGCACAGATACGCAGTATTTT. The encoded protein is CASSDPQGIGTDTQYF.

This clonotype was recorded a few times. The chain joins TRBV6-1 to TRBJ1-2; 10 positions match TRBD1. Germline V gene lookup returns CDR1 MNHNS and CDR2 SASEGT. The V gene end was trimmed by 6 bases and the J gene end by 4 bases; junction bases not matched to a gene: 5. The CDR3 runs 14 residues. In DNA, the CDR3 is TGTGCCAGCAGCTCGACAGGGGGCGGCTATGGCTACACCTTC. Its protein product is CASSSTGGGYGYTF.

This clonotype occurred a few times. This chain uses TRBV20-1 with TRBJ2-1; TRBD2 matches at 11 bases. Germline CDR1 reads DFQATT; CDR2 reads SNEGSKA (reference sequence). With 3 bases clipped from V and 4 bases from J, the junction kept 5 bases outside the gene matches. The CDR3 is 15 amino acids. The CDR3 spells CSASVTSGAYNEQFF. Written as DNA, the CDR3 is TGCAGTGCTAGCGTGACTAGCGGGGCTTACAATGAGCAGTTCTTC.

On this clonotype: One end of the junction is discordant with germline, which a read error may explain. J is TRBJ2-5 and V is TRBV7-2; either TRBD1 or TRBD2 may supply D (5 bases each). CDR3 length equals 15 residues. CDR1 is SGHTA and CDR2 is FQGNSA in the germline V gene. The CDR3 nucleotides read TGTGCCAGCAACTTAGGGCAGGGAGCCCAAGAGACCCAGTACTTC. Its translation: CASNLGQGAQETQYF.

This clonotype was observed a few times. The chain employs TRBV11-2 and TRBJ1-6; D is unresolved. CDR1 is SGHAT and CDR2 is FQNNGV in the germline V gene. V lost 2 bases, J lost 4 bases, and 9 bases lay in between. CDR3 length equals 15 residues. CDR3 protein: CASSLLQTYNSPLHF. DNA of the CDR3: TGTGCCAGCAGCTTACTGCAGACGTATAATTCACCCCTCCACTTT.

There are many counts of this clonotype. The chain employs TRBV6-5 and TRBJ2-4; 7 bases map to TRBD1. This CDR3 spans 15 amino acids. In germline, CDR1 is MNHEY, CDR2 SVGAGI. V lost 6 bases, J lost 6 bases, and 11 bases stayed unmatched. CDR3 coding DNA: TGTGCCAGCAGCATTTTTAGACAGGGATCAAACATTCAGTACTTC. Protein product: CASSIFRQGSNIQYF.

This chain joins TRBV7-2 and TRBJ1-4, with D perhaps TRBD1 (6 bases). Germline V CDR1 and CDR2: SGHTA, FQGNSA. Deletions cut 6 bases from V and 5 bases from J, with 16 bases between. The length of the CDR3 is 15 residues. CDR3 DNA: TGTGCCAGCAGTCCCGTTGAGGGGGTAAATGAAAAACTGTTTTTT. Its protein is CASSPVEGVNEKLFF.

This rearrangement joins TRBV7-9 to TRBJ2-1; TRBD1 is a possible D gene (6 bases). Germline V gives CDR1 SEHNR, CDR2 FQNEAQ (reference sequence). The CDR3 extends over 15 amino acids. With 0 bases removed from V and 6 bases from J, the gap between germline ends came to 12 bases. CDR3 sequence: CASSLAQTGPNEQFF. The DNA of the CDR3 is TGTGCCAGCAGCTTAGCCCAGACAGGACCCAATGAGCAGTTCTTC.

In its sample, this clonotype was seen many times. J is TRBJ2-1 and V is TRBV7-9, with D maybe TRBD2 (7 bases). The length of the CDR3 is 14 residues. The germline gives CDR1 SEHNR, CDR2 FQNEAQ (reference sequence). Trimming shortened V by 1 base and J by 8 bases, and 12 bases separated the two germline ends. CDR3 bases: TGTGCCAGCAGCTTAGTCGGAGGGGGGGATGAGCAGTTCTTC. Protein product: CASSLVGGGDEQFF.

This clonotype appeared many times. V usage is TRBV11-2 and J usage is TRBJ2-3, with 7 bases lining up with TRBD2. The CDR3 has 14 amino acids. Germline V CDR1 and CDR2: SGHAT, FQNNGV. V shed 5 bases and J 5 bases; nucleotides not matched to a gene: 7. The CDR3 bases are TGTGCCAGCAGCCGGACTAGTAACAGAGATACGCAGTATTTT. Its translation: CASSRTSNRDTQYF.

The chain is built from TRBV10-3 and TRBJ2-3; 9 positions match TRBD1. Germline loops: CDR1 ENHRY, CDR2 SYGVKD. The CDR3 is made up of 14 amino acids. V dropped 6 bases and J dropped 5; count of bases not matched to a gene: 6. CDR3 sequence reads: CAIRPGQGVDTQYF. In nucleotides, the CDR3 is TGTGCCATCAGACCGGGACAGGGTGTAGATACGCAGTATTTT.

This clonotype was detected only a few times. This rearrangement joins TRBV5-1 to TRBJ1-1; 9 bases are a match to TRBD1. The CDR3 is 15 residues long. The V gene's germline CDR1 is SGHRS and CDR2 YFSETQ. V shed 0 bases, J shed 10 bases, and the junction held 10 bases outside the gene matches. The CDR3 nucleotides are TGCGCCAGCAGCTTGGCGACAGGGGGTCCCGGGAGAGCTTTCTTT. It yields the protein CASSLATGGPGRAFF. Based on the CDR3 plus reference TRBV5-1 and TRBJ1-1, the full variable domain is KAGVTQTPRYLIKTRGQQVTLSCSPISGHRSVSWYQQTPGQGLQFLFEYFSETQRNKGNFPGRFSGRQFSNSRSEMNVSTLELGDSALYLCASSLATGGPGRAFFGQGTRLTVV.

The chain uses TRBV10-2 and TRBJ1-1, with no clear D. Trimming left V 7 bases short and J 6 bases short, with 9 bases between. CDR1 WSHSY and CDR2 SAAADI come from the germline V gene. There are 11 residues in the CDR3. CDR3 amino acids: CASKHASEAFF. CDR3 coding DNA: TGCGCCAGCAAACATGCGTCTGAAGCTTTCTTT.

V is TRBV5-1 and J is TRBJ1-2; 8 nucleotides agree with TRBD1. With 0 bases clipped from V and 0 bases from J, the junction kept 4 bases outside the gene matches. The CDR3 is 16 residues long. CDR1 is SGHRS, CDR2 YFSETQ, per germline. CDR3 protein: CASSLVSQGANYGYTF. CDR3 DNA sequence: TGCGCCAGCAGCTTGGTTTCACAGGGGGCTAACTATGGCTACACCTTC.

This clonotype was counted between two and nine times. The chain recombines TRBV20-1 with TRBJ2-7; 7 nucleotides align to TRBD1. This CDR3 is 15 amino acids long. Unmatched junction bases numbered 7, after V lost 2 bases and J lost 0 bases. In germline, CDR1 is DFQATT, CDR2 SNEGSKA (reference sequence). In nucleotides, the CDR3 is TGCAGTGCTAGAAAGGACAGGCCTAGCTCCTACGAGCAGTACTTC. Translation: CSARKDRPSSYEQYF.

CDR3 protein: CASSWEFFGTNQPQHF. In nucleotides, the CDR3 is TGTGCCAGCAGCTGGGAATTTTTCGGTACCAATCAGCCCCAGCATTTT. The V gene is TRBV7-8, the J gene TRBJ1-5; D unclear. Germline V gives CDR1 SGHVS, CDR2 FQNEAQ. The CDR3 has 16 amino acids. Trimming took 4 bases from V and 3 from J, leaving 16 bases between them.

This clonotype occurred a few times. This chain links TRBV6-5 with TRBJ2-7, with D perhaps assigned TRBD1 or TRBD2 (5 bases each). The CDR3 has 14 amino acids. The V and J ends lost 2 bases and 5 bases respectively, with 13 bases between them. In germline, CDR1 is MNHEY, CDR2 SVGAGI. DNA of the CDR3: TGTGCCAGCAGTTACCGAGGGGTGTACGACGAGCAGTACTTC. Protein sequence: CASSYRGVYDEQYF.

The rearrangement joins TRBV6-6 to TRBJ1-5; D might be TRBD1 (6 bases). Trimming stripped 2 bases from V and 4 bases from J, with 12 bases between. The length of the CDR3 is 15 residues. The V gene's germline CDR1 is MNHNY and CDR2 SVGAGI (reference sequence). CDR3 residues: CASSYPRQENQPQHF. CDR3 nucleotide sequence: TGTGCCAGCAGTTACCCTCGACAGGAAAATCAGCCCCAGCATTTT.

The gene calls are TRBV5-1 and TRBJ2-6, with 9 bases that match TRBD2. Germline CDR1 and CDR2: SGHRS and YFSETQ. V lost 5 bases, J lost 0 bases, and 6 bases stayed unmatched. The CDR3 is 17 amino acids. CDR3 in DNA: TGCGCCAGCAGGCCGGGGACTAGCCGCTCTGGGGCCAACGTCCTGACTTTC. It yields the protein CASRPGTSRSGANVLTF.

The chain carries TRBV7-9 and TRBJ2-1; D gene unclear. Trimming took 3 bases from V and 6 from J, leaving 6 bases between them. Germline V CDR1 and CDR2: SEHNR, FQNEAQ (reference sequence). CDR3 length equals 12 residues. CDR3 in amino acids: CASSFQPNEQFF. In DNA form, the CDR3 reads TGTGCCAGCAGCTTTCAGCCCAATGAGCAGTTCTTC.

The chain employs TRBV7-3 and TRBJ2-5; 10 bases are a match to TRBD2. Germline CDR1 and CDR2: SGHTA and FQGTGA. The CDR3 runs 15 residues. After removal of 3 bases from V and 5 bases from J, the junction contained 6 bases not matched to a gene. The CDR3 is CASSLSGGAVETQYF. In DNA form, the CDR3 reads TGTGCCAGCAGCTTGAGCGGGGGGGCCGTTGAGACCCAGTACTTC.

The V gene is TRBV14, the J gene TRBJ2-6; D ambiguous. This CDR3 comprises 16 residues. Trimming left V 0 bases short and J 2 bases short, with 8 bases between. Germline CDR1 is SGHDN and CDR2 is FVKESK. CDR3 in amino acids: CASSQDGEPGANVLTF. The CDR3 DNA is TGTGCCAGCAGCCAAGATGGAGAGCCTGGGGCCAACGTCCTGACTTTC.